The source of this TCR beta chain is a study of blood T cell repertoires in COVID-19. As for the study in general: The analysed material was cDNA or gDNA that came from T cells, B-cell-depleted T cells, or PBMCs.

The CDR3 runs to 15 residues. Germline assignment: CDR1 LGHNA and CDR2 YSLEER. The V gene lost 4 bases and the J gene lost 0 bases, with 10 bases spanning the gap. Data came from immunoSEQ multiplex PCR; TCRdb stores just in-frame clones and leaves some out. The data hold 190,000 or so clones, with 75% to 90% observed a single time. This clonotype was sampled from a young man who had recovered from COVID-19. The chain carries TRBV4-3 and TRBJ1-3; no clear D gene. Sequenced sample: PBMCs or T cells enriched from blood (not recorded which). CDR3 DNA sequence: TGCGCCAGCAGCCGAGAGCCTAGCTCTGGAAACACCATATATTTT. Amino acid sequence: CASSREPSSGNTIYF.